A selection of T cell receptor beta chains follows, all from one sample in a study of blood T cells in healthy people across ages. TCRdb re-derived calls from the 5' RACE reads in MiXCR, one entry per CDR3 protein. The table records hundreds of thousands of distinct CDR3 sequences, about 62% of them present only once. The sequencing sample was made of blood. These TCRs come from a man younger than 40 in good health. Each CDR3 is given with its conserved first and last residue. Each record gives: J gene, D gene, clone size, V gene, CDR3 protein, CDR3 DNA. A D gene is named only where the DNA matches it firmly. Clone size is stated in some rows and not others, as once, few, many or a class when expanded.

j_call: TRBJ2-6; d_call: NA; clone_size: few; v_call: TRBV28; cdr3_aa: CASGTGANVLTF; cdr3_nt: TGTGCCAGCGGTACAGGGGCCAACGTCCTGACTTTC
j_call: TRBJ2-7; d_call: NA; clone_size: NA; v_call: TRBV7-9; cdr3_aa: CASSLGTSGQYF; cdr3_nt: TGTGCCAGCAGCTTAGGGACGTCGGGGCAGTACTTC
j_call: TRBJ2-2; d_call: TRBD2; clone_size: NA; v_call: TRBV20-1; cdr3_aa: CSARPLLAGNTGELFF; cdr3_nt: TGCAGTGCTAGACCTCTTCTAGCGGGGAACACCGGGGAGCTGTTTTTT
j_call: TRBJ2-3; d_call: TRBD1; clone_size: once; v_call: TRBV18; cdr3_aa: CASSYRGDGTDTQYF; cdr3_nt: TGTGCCAGCTCATACAGGGGAGATGGCACAGATACGCAGTATTTT
j_call: TRBJ2-7; d_call: TRBD1; clone_size: NA; v_call: TRBV15; cdr3_aa: CATRYRQGYEQYF; cdr3_nt: TGTGCCACCAGGTATAGACAGGGGTACGAGCAGTACTTC
j_call: TRBJ2-3; d_call: TRBD2; clone_size: NA; v_call: TRBV9; cdr3_aa: CASSGGGRADTQYF; cdr3_nt: TGTGCCAGCAGTGGCGGGGGGCGTGCAGATACGCAGTATTTT
j_call: TRBJ1-6; d_call: NA; clone_size: few; v_call: TRBV20-1; cdr3_aa: CSASKSQTNSPLHF; cdr3_nt: TGCAGTGCTAGTAAATCGCAGACTAATTCACCCCTCCACTTT
j_call: TRBJ1-6; d_call: TRBD1; clone_size: few; v_call: TRBV5-8; cdr3_aa: CASSPRPYSRTGSSSPLHF; cdr3_nt: TGTGCCAGCAGCCCCAGGCCCTATAGCAGGACAGGGTCTAGTTCACCCCTCCACTTT
j_call: TRBJ2-7; d_call: NA; clone_size: NA; v_call: TRBV6-1; cdr3_aa: CASSGLGSSASFSYEQYF; cdr3_nt: TGTGCCAGCAGTGGTCTTGGGTCTAGCGCCTCCTTCTCCTACGAGCAGTACTTC
j_call: TRBJ1-1; d_call: TRBD1; clone_size: NA; v_call: TRBV20-1; cdr3_aa: CSAGPDRVREAFF; cdr3_nt: TGCAGTGCTGGACCAGACAGGGTGAGAGAAGCTTTCTTT
j_call: TRBJ2-7; d_call: NA; clone_size: NA; v_call: TRBV4-3; cdr3_aa: CASSLQRVSYNEQYF; cdr3_nt: TGCGCCAGCAGCCTTCAGCGGGTCTCCTACAATGAGCAGTACTTC
j_call: TRBJ2-1; d_call: TRBD2; clone_size: NA; v_call: TRBV14; cdr3_aa: CASSQDGGVGYNEQFF; cdr3_nt: TGTGCCAGCAGCCAAGATGGGGGGGTCGGCTACAATGAGCAGTTCTTC
j_call: TRBJ2-7; d_call: NA; clone_size: NA; v_call: TRBV27; cdr3_aa: CASSLSAEGTYEQYF; cdr3_nt: TGTGCCAGCAGTTTATCCGCGGAGGGTACCTACGAGCAGTACTTC
j_call: TRBJ2-7; d_call: NA; clone_size: NA; v_call: TRBV20-1; cdr3_aa: CSASGQNYEQYF; cdr3_nt: TGCAGTGCTAGCGGACAGAATTACGAGCAGTACTTC
j_call: TRBJ1-5; d_call: TRBD1; clone_size: NA; v_call: TRBV6-6; cdr3_aa: CASDDNGQGGQPQHF; cdr3_nt: TGTGCCAGCGATGACAACGGACAGGGGGGCCAGCCCCAGCATTTT
j_call: TRBJ1-2; d_call: NA; clone_size: NA; v_call: TRBV12-3/TRBV12-4; cdr3_aa: CASSSSLVYGYTF; cdr3_nt: TGTGCCAGCAGTTCCTCGTTGGTCTATGGCTACACCTTC
j_call: TRBJ2-3; d_call: TRBD2; clone_size: NA; v_call: TRBV9; cdr3_aa: CASSGRAGGFTDTQYF; cdr3_nt: TGTGCCAGCAGCGGGAGAGCGGGAGGATTCACAGATACGCAGTATTTT
j_call: TRBJ1-1; d_call: NA; clone_size: NA; v_call: TRBV27; cdr3_aa: CASSLAGPGLRTEAFF; cdr3_nt: TGTGCCAGCAGTTTAGCGGGTCCGGGGTTAAGGACTGAAGCTTTCTTT
j_call: TRBJ1-4; d_call: NA; clone_size: NA; v_call: TRBV10-3; cdr3_aa: CAIKGAAANEKLFF; cdr3_nt: TGTGCCATCAAAGGTGCAGCAGCTAATGAAAAACTGTTTTTT
j_call: TRBJ2-7; d_call: TRBD2; clone_size: NA; v_call: TRBV6-2/TRBV6-3; cdr3_aa: CASGAGGFHEQYF; cdr3_nt: TGTGCCAGTGGCGCGGGGGGGTTCCACGAGCAGTACTTC
j_call: TRBJ2-7; d_call: NA; clone_size: NA; v_call: TRBV5-5; cdr3_aa: CASSLSSRGEQYF; cdr3_nt: TGTGCCAGCAGCTTGTCGTCGCGAGGCGAGCAGTACTTC
j_call: TRBJ2-7; d_call: TRBD2; clone_size: many; v_call: TRBV29-1; cdr3_aa: CSVTSGPYEQYF; cdr3_nt: TGCAGCGTGACTAGCGGACCCTACGAGCAGTACTTC
j_call: TRBJ2-3; d_call: TRBD2; clone_size: few; v_call: TRBV20-1; cdr3_aa: CSAEAGTSETDTQYF; cdr3_nt: TGCAGTGCCGAAGCCGGGACTAGCGAGACAGATACGCAGTATTTT
j_call: TRBJ2-7; d_call: NA; clone_size: NA; v_call: TRBV11-2; cdr3_aa: CASSLSPRITTYEQYF; cdr3_nt: TGTGCCAGCAGCCTATCTCCCCGTATCACGACCTACGAGCAGTACTTC
j_call: TRBJ2-7; d_call: NA; clone_size: NA; v_call: TRBV7-2; cdr3_aa: CASSRRLGTPYYEQYF; cdr3_nt: TGTGCCAGCAGCCGCAGACTCGGGACACCTTACTACGAGCAGTACTTC
j_call: TRBJ2-5; d_call: NA; clone_size: NA; v_call: TRBV7-2; cdr3_aa: CASSLEASSNEQYF; cdr3_nt: TGTGCCAGCAGCTTAGAGGCCAGCAGTAATGAGCAGTACTTC
j_call: TRBJ2-7; d_call: NA; clone_size: once; v_call: TRBV5-6; cdr3_aa: CASSLGGFKQYF; cdr3_nt: TGTGCCAGCAGCTTGGGAGGTTTCAAGCAGTACTTC
j_call: TRBJ2-3; d_call: TRBD1; clone_size: NA; v_call: TRBV5-1; cdr3_aa: CASSTGQGFDTDTQYF; cdr3_nt: TGCGCCAGCAGCACCGGACAGGGCTTCGACACAGATACGCAGTATTTT
j_call: TRBJ1-5; d_call: NA; clone_size: NA; v_call: TRBV12-3/TRBV12-4; cdr3_aa: CASSRDIQPQHF; cdr3_nt: TGTGCCAGCAGTCGGGATATTCAGCCCCAGCATTTT
j_call: TRBJ2-7; d_call: TRBD2; clone_size: NA; v_call: TRBV4-3; cdr3_aa: CASSQDIVVTSGSVAYEQYF; cdr3_nt: TGCGCCAGCAGCCAAGATATTGTAGTTACTAGCGGGAGTGTTGCCTACGAGCAGTACTTC